A single T cell receptor (beta chain) is shown here with its context. The antigen is unknown. This sample was included in a study of T-cell memory formation after mild COVID-19. Study at large: Across donors, TCR clusters were largely donor specific.

The germline CDR1 and CDR2 sequences are SEHNR and FQNEAQ (reference sequence). This CDR3 is built from 12 residues. Trimming shortened V by 5 bases and J by 6 bases, and 7 bases separated the two germline ends. TCRdb passed the 5' RACE reads through MiXCR, listing each CDR3 protein once. The table lists about 430,000 distinct CDR3 sequences, 18% of them singletons. General observations from the study: Memory from before infection featured some responding clones, which suggests cross-reactive memory joined. Clonal second-wave expansions that peaked on day 37 had unconfirmed SARS-CoV-2 specificity.

This rearrangement joins TRBV7-9 to TRBJ2-2; unclear D gene. The sequenced material came from PBMCs or a T cell subset sorted from them (not recorded which). This clonotype originated in a man aged 18-30 years who had mild COVID-19 (a few samples of this study predate the infection). Cell type and time point are not known. This chain's CDR3 is CASSRISGELFF. For the CDR3, the DNA is TGTGCCAGCAGCCGCATATCCGGGGAGCTGTTTTTT. Full variable domain (outside the CDR3, taken from reference TRBV7-9 and TRBJ2-2): DTGVSQNPRHKITKRGQNVTFRCDPISEHNRLYWYRQTLGQGPEFLTYFQNEAQLEKSRLLSDRFSAERPKGSFSTLEIQRTEQGDSAMYLCASSRISGELFFGEGSRLTVL.